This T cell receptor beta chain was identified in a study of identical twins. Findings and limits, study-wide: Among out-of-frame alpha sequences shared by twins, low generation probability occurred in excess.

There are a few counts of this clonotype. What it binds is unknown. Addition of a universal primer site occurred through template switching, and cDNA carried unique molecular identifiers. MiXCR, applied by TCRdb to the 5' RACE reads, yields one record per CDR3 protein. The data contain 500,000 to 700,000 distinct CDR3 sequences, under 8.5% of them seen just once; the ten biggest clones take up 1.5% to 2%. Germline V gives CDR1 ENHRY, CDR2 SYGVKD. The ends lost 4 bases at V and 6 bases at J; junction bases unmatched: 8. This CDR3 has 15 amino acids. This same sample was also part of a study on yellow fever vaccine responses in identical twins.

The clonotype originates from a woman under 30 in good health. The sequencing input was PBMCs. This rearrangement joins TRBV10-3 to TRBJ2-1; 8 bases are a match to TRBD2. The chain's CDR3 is CAISGPGLGPNEQFF. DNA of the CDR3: TGTGCCATCAGTGGGCCGGGACTAGGGCCCAATGAGCAGTTCTTC.